Listed here are 16 T cell receptor beta chains from one sample, sequenced in a study of cytomegalovirus exposure and HLA in healthy donors. PCR used 60 Vbeta primers and 13 Jbeta primers. Only in-frame clones appear in the TCRdb table, and some are missing; sequencing was by immunoSEQ multiplex PCR. The sample lists more than 95,000 clones; about 84% were seen once. Input material: PBMCs. The receptor source for this set is a young man in good health and CMV-seropositive.

The J gene is TRBJ2-5, the V gene TRBV7-2; TRBD1 agrees at 7 bases. The germline gives CDR1 SGHTA, CDR2 FQGNSA. CDR3 length: 15 amino acids. Germline trimming cut 1 base from V and 2 bases from J; bases unmatched to any gene: 4. The CDR3 bases are TGTGCCAGCAGCTTAGGGCAGGACAGGCAAGAGACCCAGTACTTC. It codes for CASSLGQDRQETQYF.

The chain combines TRBV27 with TRBJ2-2, with 7 bases matching TRBD1. CDR3 length: 15 residues. V was pared by 3 bases and J by 5 bases, with 6 bases of the junction left unmatched. Germline-derived CDR1 and CDR2 are MNHEY and SMNVEV (reference sequence). This CDR3 is CASSLSKGATGELFF. CDR3 in DNA: TGTGCCAGCAGTTTGTCCAAGGGGGCTACCGGGGAGCTGTTTTTT.

The chain carries TRBV4-1 and TRBJ2-5; the D is unclear. Per the germline V gene, CDR1 is MGHRA and CDR2 is YSYEKL. The CDR3 contains 15 residues. V was clipped by 0 bases and J by 2 bases, with 10 bases between them. The CDR3 sequence is CASSQDSDKQETQYF. CDR3 bases: TGCGCCAGCAGCCAAGATTCCGACAAACAAGAGACCCAGTACTTC.

The CDR3 DNA is TGTGCCAGCAGCGGACGGGGGACAGGACCCTACGAGCAGTACTTC. Its protein is CASSGRGTGPYEQYF. The genes are TRBV11-2 and TRBJ2-7; 8 bases are shared with TRBD1. V lost 5 bases, J lost 2 bases, and 8 bases stayed unmatched. Germline CDR1 and CDR2: SGHAT and FQNNGV. The length of the CDR3 is 15 residues.

This rearrangement joins TRBV6-1 to TRBJ2-1; D possibly corresponds to TRBD2 (7 bases). The length of the CDR3 is 15 residues. Germline V gives CDR1 MNHNS, CDR2 SASEGT. Trimming took off 4 bases at V and 8 bases at J, with 18 bases between the two ends. CDR3 sequence (DNA): TGTGCCAGCAGTGCGAGGGGGGAGGGGGGCTATGAGCAGTTCTTC. This codes for CASSARGEGGYEQFF.

The chain links TRBV7-2 to TRBJ2-7; D might be TRBD2 (5 bases). Trimming removed 0 bases at V and 2 bases at J, with 11 bases between. CDR1 and CDR2 (germline): SGHTA, FQGNSA. The CDR3 extends over 15 amino acids. The CDR3: CASSLAGTGTYEQYF. As DNA, the CDR3 is TGTGCCAGCAGCTTAGCGGGCACGGGAACCTACGAGCAGTACTTC.

V usage is TRBV4-1 and J usage is TRBJ2-7, with D perhaps matching TRBD1 (5 bases). Per germline, CDR1 MGHRA and CDR2 YSYEKL. The CDR3 runs 15 residues. Trimming cost V 0 bases and J 5 bases, with 14 bases left between them. The CDR3 sequence is CASSQELAGFNEQYF. In nucleotides, the CDR3 is TGCGCCAGCAGCCAAGAGCTGGCAGGGTTTAACGAGCAGTACTTC.

This sequence joins TRBV7-2 and TRBJ2-7; D unresolved. The CDR3 runs 11 residues. The V gene lost 4 bases and the J gene lost 4 bases, with 5 bases spanning the gap. Germline V gene lookup returns CDR1 SGHTA and CDR2 FQGNSA. CDR3 sequence: CASSSQYEQYF. CDR3 in DNA: TGTGCCAGCAGCTCTCAGTACGAGCAGTACTTC.

This clone was seen more than once but under ten times. The CDR3 is CASSQISAGDYEQYF. CDR3 sequence (DNA): TGCGCCAGCAGCCAAATATCGGCGGGCGACTACGAGCAGTACTTC. The J gene is TRBJ2-5, the V gene TRBV4-1; tentatively, D is TRBD2 (5 bases). The end of the DNA aligns better with TRBJ2-7, so the J call may be wrong. Germline assignment: CDR1 MGHRA and CDR2 YSYEKL. The CDR3 has 15 residues.

The table lists this clone with a few counts. The chain recombines TRBV11-2 with TRBJ1-2, with unresolved D. V lost 1 base, J lost 3 bases, and 9 bases lay in between. Germline V gene lookup returns CDR1 SGHAT and CDR2 FQNNGV. The CDR3 is 14 residues long. The CDR3 bases are TGTGCCAGCAGCTTAGGGTATCGGGACTATGGCTACACCTTC. It encodes CASSLGYRDYGYTF.

V gene TRBV27 combines with J gene TRBJ2-7; 10 bases match TRBD1. In germline, CDR1 is MNHEY, CDR2 SMNVEV (reference sequence). The CDR3 sequence is 17 residues long. V trimming: 0 bases; J trimming: 5 bases; junction bases outside the gene matches: 10. The CDR3 here is CASSLSPRQGAKDEQYF. Here the CDR3 DNA reads TGTGCCAGCAGTTTATCACCCCGACAGGGGGCGAAAGACGAGCAGTACTTC.

This rearrangement joins TRBV21-1 to TRBJ1-1; the tabulated D call, TRBD1, remains unverified against the DNA. TRBV21-1 is a known pseudogene. CDR3 size: 14 residues. CDR3 in amino acids: CASSKKVETGKTFF. The CDR3 DNA is TGTGCCAGCAGCAAAAAGGTCGAGACAGGTAAGACTTTCTTT.

This chain uses TRBV19 with TRBJ2-6, with D possibly matching TRBD1 (7 bases). This CDR3 has 17 residues. V was trimmed by 4 bases and J by 0 bases, leaving 13 bases between them. Germline V gene lookup returns CDR1 LNHDA and CDR2 SQIVND (reference sequence). The CDR3 coding sequence is TGTGCCAGTAGTAGGGCGGGACAGTCCTCTGGGGCCAACGTCCTGACTTTC. Residues: CASSRAGQSSGANVLTF.

In regard to this clone: Other DNA sequences of this sample code for an identical CDR3. The chain uses TRBV30 and TRBJ2-1; 9 bases line up with TRBD1. CDR1 GTSNPN and CDR2 SVGIG come from the germline V gene (reference sequence). The CDR3 covers 16 residues. V trimming: 3 bases; J trimming: 8 bases; junction bases outside the gene matches: 14. The CDR3 here is CAWRMGQGGFLHEQFF. CDR3 nucleotide sequence: TGTGCCTGGAGAATGGGACAGGGCGGCTTCCTCCATGAGCAGTTCTTC.

This chain connects TRBV6-1 to TRBJ2-7, with D uncertain. The CDR3 has 15 amino acids. CDR1 and CDR2 (germline): MNHNS, SASEGT. V was clipped by 4 bases and J by 3 bases, with 16 bases between them. The CDR3 DNA reads TGTGCCAGCAGTGTAAACAGTAATTCCGGCTACGAGCAGTACTTC. This codes for CASSVNSNSGYEQYF.

This chain links TRBV18 with TRBJ2-5; 10 positions match TRBD2. Germline CDR1 reads KGHSH; CDR2 reads LQKENI. The V gene end was trimmed by 3 bases and the J gene end by 5 bases; junction bases not matched to a gene: 6. The CDR3 length is 15 residues. The CDR3 loop reads CASSPTSGTWETQYF. The CDR3 DNA sequence: TGTGCCAGCTCACCCACTAGCGGGACTTGGGAGACCCAGTACTTC.